One and the same sample provided the 24 T cell receptor beta chains below, sequenced in a study of siplizumab effects on memory and regulatory T cells. TCRdb's table, derived via immunoSEQ multiplex PCR, lists solely in-frame clones and lacks some. The table has approximately 92,000 clones, 85% to 95% seen once. The specimen was non-Treg CD4+ T cells sorted from blood. The receptors derive from a human donor in good health.

The V call is TRBV5-5, the J call TRBJ2-1; D not resolved. From germline, CDR1 is SGHKS and CDR2 YYEKEE (reference sequence). The CDR3 has 14 amino acids. Trimming pared 0 bases from V and 4 bases from J, leaving 8 bases between. The CDR3: CASSLARFYNEQFF. Written as DNA, the CDR3 is TGTGCCAGCAGCTTGGCCAGGTTTTACAATGAGCAGTTCTTC.

The rearrangement links TRBV28 to TRBJ1-5, with D perhaps matching TRBD1 (5 bases). With 2 bases removed from V and 0 bases from J, the gap between germline ends came to 14 bases. Germline V gene sequence: CDR1 MDHEN, CDR2 SYDVKM. The CDR3 extends over 17 amino acids. CDR3 protein: CASSLRWYRFSNQPQHF. For the CDR3, the DNA is TGTGCCAGCAGTTTAAGGTGGTACAGGTTTAGCAATCAGCCCCAGCATTTT.

Worth noting for this clone: Other nucleotide sequences in the sample specify the same CDR3. V is TRBV5-1 and J is TRBJ1-5; the D is unclear. Germline V CDR1 and CDR2: SGHRS, YFSETQ. The CDR3 totals 13 residues. Between the trimmed V and J ends, which lost 0 bases and 3 bases, there was a span of 4 bases. Here the CDR3 DNA reads TGCGCCAGCAGCTTGGCCATCAATCAGCCCCAGCATTTT. It translates to CASSLAINQPQHF.

This chain connects TRBV27 to TRBJ2-5; D is ambiguous. V lost 6 bases and J lost 4, with 9 bases in between. Germline V gene lookup returns CDR1 MNHEY and CDR2 SMNVEV (reference sequence). CDR3 length equals 12 residues. The CDR3 sequence: CASRSSGETQYF. CDR3 nucleotides: TGTGCCAGCAGGTCCTCCGGAGAGACCCAGTACTTC.

With regard to this clone: Germline and junction disagree at one end, which may indicate a read error. This chain links TRBV14 with TRBJ1-2; TRBD1 agrees at 10 bases. The CDR3 extends over 13 amino acids. Per germline, CDR1 SGHDN and CDR2 FVKESK. CDR3 sequence (DNA): TGTGCCAGCAGCCAGTACGCCCGGGACAGGGGAATCTTC. This sequence encodes CASSQYARDRGIF. Together with reference TRBV14 and TRBJ1-2, the CDR3 gives the full variable domain: EAGVTQFPSHSVIEKGQTVTLRCDPISGHDNLYWYRRVMGKEIKFLLHFVKESKQDESGMPNNRFLAERTGGTYSTLKVQPAELEDSGVYFCASSQYARDRGIFGSGTRLTVV.

The rearrangement links TRBV7-9 to TRBJ2-1; a possible D gene is TRBD2 (5 bases). Germline CDR1 and CDR2: SEHNR and FQNEAQ (reference sequence). The CDR3 is made up of 14 amino acids. V was trimmed by 1 base and J by 5 bases, leaving 9 bases between them. Here the CDR3 reads CASSLGLANNEQFF. CDR3 coding DNA: TGTGCCAGCAGCTTAGGTCTAGCAAACAATGAGCAGTTCTTC.

The gene calls are TRBV5-6 and TRBJ1-3; D is undetermined. Deletions cut 3 bases from V and 4 bases from J, with 17 bases between. The germline V gene has CDR1 SGHDT and CDR2 YYEEEE. The CDR3 has 16 amino acids. The CDR3 coding sequence is TGTGCCAGCAGCTACTATCGGACGCCCGACGGAAACACCATATATTTT. Encoded protein: CASSYYRTPDGNTIYF.

The chain employs TRBV5-4 and TRBJ1-1; D remains ambiguous. From germline, CDR1 is SGHNT and CDR2 YYREEE (reference sequence). The CDR3 runs to 14 residues. The germline V and J ends were trimmed by 2 bases and 0 bases, with 8 bases remaining between them. The CDR3 DNA follows: TGTGCCAGCAGCTTTAACAGATTGAACACTGAAGCTTTCTTT. Protein: CASSFNRLNTEAFF.

The rearrangement uses TRBV4-1 and TRBJ1-5, with a weak D call TRBD1 (6 bases). The CDR3 has 17 amino acids. The V gene lost 1 base and the J gene lost 3 bases, with 16 bases spanning the gap. Germline V gene lookup returns CDR1 MGHRA and CDR2 YSYEKL. The CDR3 DNA is TGCGCCAGCAGCCAAGGTGCGACAGGAGGAATCAATCAGCCCCAGCATTTT. This codes for CASSQGATGGINQPQHF.

This rearrangement joins TRBV11-2 to TRBJ2-3; tentative D call: TRBD1 (6 bases). This CDR3 is 15 amino acids long. The V gene's germline CDR1 is SGHAT and CDR2 FQNNGV. With 1 base removed from V and 0 bases from J, the gap between germline ends came to 8 bases. CDR3 DNA sequence: TGTGCCAGCAGCTTAGGGACAGTGAGCACAGATACGCAGTATTTT. Its protein is CASSLGTVSTDTQYF.

Only one count was recorded for this clone. The gene calls are TRBV7-3 and TRBJ2-1, with TRBD2 matching over 14 bases. Germline CDR1 SGHTA, CDR2 FQGTGA. The CDR3 extends over 16 amino acids. J gave up 3 bases and V 6 bases, and 4 bases lay outside the gene matches. The CDR3 DNA reads as TGTGCCAGCAGACCAGGGACTAGCGGGAGCTACAATGAGCAGTTCTTC. Amino acid sequence: CASRPGTSGSYNEQFF.

This clone was counted once. The gene calls are TRBV5-1 and TRBJ2-3; D is possibly TRBD1 or TRBD2 (5 bases each). The ends were cut back, 7 bases at V and 2 bases at J, with 17 bases in the middle. CDR1 and CDR2 from the germline V gene are SGHRS and YFSETQ. The CDR3 is 15 amino acids. CDR3 nucleotides: TGCGCCAGCTCGGTGTCGGGGCGAGACACAGATACGCAGTATTTT. Translation gives CASSVSGRDTDTQYF.

CDR3 region: CASSYSPGRNSPLHF. Here the CDR3 DNA reads TGTGCCAGCAGTTACTCCCCAGGGAGAAATTCACCCCTCCACTTT. The rearrangement joins TRBV6-5 to TRBJ1-6, with a tentative D call TRBD1 (5 bases). The V gene lost 0 bases and the J gene lost 7 bases, with 10 bases spanning the gap. CDR1 is MNHEY, CDR2 SVGAGI, per germline. The CDR3 contains 15 residues.

The chain is built from TRBV7-6 and TRBJ2-5; 7 bases are a match to TRBD1. This CDR3 spans 15 amino acids. J gave up 1 base and V 0 bases, and 2 bases lay outside the gene matches. Germline CDR1 is SGHVS and CDR2 is FNYEAQ. The CDR3 DNA sequence: TGTGCCAGCAGCTTAGCAGGACAGGTCCAAGAGACCCAGTACTTC. Amino acid sequence: CASSLAGQVQETQYF. Variable domain in full (rest from reference TRBV7-6 and TRBJ2-5): GAGVSQSPRYKVTKRGQDVALRCDPISGHVSLYWYRQALGQGPEFLTYFNYEAQQDKSGLPNDRFSAERPEGSISTLTIQRTEQRDSAMYRCASSLAGQVQETQYFGPGTRLLVL.

This chain uses TRBV7-9 with TRBJ2-5; D not resolved. Germline CDR1 is SEHNR and CDR2 is FQNEAQ (reference sequence). CDR3 length equals 11 residues. Trimming left V 5 bases short and J 5 bases short, with 6 bases between. DNA of the CDR3: TGTGCCAGCAGCAAAGGGGAGACCCAGTACTTC. This encodes CASSKGETQYF.

This clone was seen only once. The chain links TRBV29-1 to TRBJ2-1; tentatively, D is TRBD1 (6 bases). Between the trimmed V and J ends, which lost 7 bases and 12 bases, there was a span of 22 bases. Germline values: CDR1 SQVTM, CDR2 ANQGSEA. The CDR3 length is 13 residues. Here the CDR3 DNA reads TGCAGCGCAGCAAGTCGGGACATACGATGGCAGTTCTTC. It is translated as CSAASRDIRWQFF.

This sequence joins TRBV5-1 and TRBJ2-2, with 10 bases aligning to TRBD2. The germline V gene encodes CDR1 SGHRS and CDR2 YFSETQ. The J segment lost 1 base and the V segment lost 5 bases, leaving 5 bases of the junction unmatched. The CDR3 sequence is 16 residues long. For the CDR3, the DNA is TGCGCCAGCAGGCGCTGGACTAGCGGGAACACCGGGGAGCTGTTTTTT. Protein product: CASRRWTSGNTGELFF.

The chain couples TRBV7-2 to TRBJ2-2, with 7 bases lining up with TRBD2. CDR3 size: 15 residues. CDR1 is SGHTA and CDR2 is FQGNSA in the germline V gene. J was trimmed by 2 bases and V by 5 bases; bases with no gene match: 5. CDR3 DNA: TGTGCCAGCAGCCCTAGCGGTAGAAACACCGGGGAGCTGTTTTTT. Residues: CASSPSGRNTGELFF.

The chain has TRBV7-2 and TRBJ2-7; 15 bases agree with TRBD2. Looked up from germline, CDR1 is SGHTA and CDR2 is FQGNSA. V trimming: 4 bases; J trimming: 1 base; junction bases outside the gene matches: 11. This CDR3 region has 19 residues. This CDR3 is CASSSQGGLAGGPSYEQYF. In nucleotides, the CDR3 is TGTGCCAGCAGCTCCCAAGGTGGACTAGCGGGAGGGCCATCCTACGAGCAGTACTTC.

The rearrangement uses TRBV29-1 and TRBJ1-1; D is ambiguous. The CDR3 covers 12 residues. Germline assignment: CDR1 SQVTM and CDR2 ANQGSEA. Trimming left V 3 bases short and J 4 bases short, with 9 bases between. For the CDR3, the DNA is TGCAGCGTTGACTTCGGCGGCACTGAAGCTTTCTTT. This translates into CSVDFGGTEAFF. The full variable domain, its missing parts supplied by reference TRBV29-1 and TRBJ1-1, is SAVISQKPSRDICQRGTSLTIQCQVDSQVTMMFWYRQQPGQSLTLIATANQGSEATYESGFVIDKFPISRPNLTFSTLTVSNMSPEDSSIYLCSVDFGGTEAFFGQGTRLTVV.

This chain connects TRBV28 to TRBJ2-7; D possibly corresponds to TRBD1 (5 bases). The CDR3 is made up of 12 amino acids. Per germline, CDR1 MDHEN and CDR2 SYDVKM. V dropped 8 bases and J dropped 9 bases, with 17 bases sitting between them. CDR3 DNA: TGTGCCAGCGGGGCTCTGACTGCTCGGCAGTACTTC. It encodes CASGALTARQYF. Based on the CDR3 plus reference TRBV28 and TRBJ2-7, the full variable domain is DVKVTQSSRYLVKRTGEKVFLECVQDMDHENMFWYRQDPGLGLRLIYFSYDVKMKEKGDIPEGYSVSREKKERFSLILESASTNQTSMYLCASGALTARQYFGPGTRLTVT.

V usage is TRBV5-1 and J usage is TRBJ2-3; tentatively, D is TRBD2 (5 bases). V shed 0 bases and J shed 6 bases, with 14 bases lying between them. The CDR3 is made up of 15 amino acids. Germline V lookup: CDR1 SGHRS, CDR2 YFSETQ. The CDR3 sequence is CASSLGTLLSDTQYF. The CDR3, as DNA: TGCGCCAGCAGCTTGGGGACTCTTCTCTCGGATACGCAGTATTTT.

V is TRBV10-3 and J is TRBJ2-7; D possibly uses TRBD1 or TRBD2 (5 bases each). CDR3 length: 14 amino acids. Per germline, CDR1 ENHRY and CDR2 SYGVKD. V gave up 2 bases and J gave up 3 bases, with 11 bases separating them. The CDR3 loop reads CAISETGTNYEQYF. The CDR3 nucleotides are TGTGCCATCAGTGAGACCGGGACCAACTACGAGCAGTACTTC.

The chain employs TRBV9 and TRBJ1-1; TRBD1 is a possible D gene (6 bases). The CDR3 has 16 residues. Germline CDR1 and CDR2: SGDLS and YYNGEE. Deletions cut 3 bases from V and 1 base from J, with 16 bases between. Written as DNA, the CDR3 is TGTGCCAGCAGCGAGCAAACAGGGCAATCGAACACTGAAGCTTTCTTT. Its protein is CASSEQTGQSNTEAFF.